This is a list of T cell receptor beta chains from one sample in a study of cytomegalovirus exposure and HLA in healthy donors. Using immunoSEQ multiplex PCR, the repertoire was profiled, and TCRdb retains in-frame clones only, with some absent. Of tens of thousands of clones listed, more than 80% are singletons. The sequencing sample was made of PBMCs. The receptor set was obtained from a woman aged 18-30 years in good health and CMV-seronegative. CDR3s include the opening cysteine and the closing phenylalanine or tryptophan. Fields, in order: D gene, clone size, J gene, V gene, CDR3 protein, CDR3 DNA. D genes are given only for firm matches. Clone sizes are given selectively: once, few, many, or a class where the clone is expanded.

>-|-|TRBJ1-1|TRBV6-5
CASTTRGARITEAFF
TGTGCCAGTACAACGCGGGGGGCTCGAATCACTGAAGCTTTCTTT
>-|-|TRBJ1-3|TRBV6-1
CASIKWGPGNTIYF
TGTGCCAGCATTAAATGGGGCCCTGGAAACACCATATATTTT
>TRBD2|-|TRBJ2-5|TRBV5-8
CASSSRLALQAQYF
TGTGCCAGCAGCAGCAGACTAGCGCTTCAGGCCCAGTACTTC
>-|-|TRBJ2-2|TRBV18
CASSPVPPGPGDTGELFF
TGTGCCAGCTCACCAGTACCACCAGGTCCAGGGGACACCGGGGAGCTGTTTTTT
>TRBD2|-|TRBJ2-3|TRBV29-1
CSVVERGRADTQYF
TGCAGCGTTGTAGAGCGGGGGCGGGCAGATACGCAGTATTTT
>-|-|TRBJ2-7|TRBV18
CASSPPAGAAYEQYF
TGTGCCAGCTCACCACCGGCGGGGGCCGCCTACGAGCAGTACTTC
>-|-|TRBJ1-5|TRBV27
CASSLSVQGGQPQHF
TGTGCCAGCAGTTTATCGGTGCAGGGTGGTCAGCCCCAGCATTTT
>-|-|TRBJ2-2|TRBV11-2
CASSSLLGRGTGELFF
TGTGCCAGCAGCTCTCTCCTCGGTAGGGGCACCGGGGAGCTGTTTTTT
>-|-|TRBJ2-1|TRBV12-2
CASRFWWDDGSSHNEQFF
TGTGCAAGTCGCTTTTGGTGGGATGACGGGAGTAGCCACAATGAGCAGTTCTTC
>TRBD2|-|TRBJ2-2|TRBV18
CASSQRETSEAGELFF
TGTGCCAGCTCCCAAAGGGAGACTAGCGAGGCCGGGGAGCTGTTTTTT
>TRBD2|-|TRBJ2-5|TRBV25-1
CASSERGRGGQETQYF
TGTGCCAGCAGTGAACGAGGGCGGGGGGGCCAAGAGACCCAGTACTTC
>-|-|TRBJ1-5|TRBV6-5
CASSESQGIQPQHF
TGTGCCAGCAGTGAATCCCAGGGAATTCAGCCCCAGCATTTT
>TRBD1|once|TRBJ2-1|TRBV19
CASRRTGISNNEQFF
TGTGCCAGTAGGCGGACAGGGATTTCCAACAATGAGCAGTTCTTC
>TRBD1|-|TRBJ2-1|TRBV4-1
CASSQEFPQGLDEQFF
TGCGCCAGCAGCCAAGAGTTCCCACAGGGGTTGGATGAGCAGTTCTTC
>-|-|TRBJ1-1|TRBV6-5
CASSYGGGKAFF
TGTGCCAGCAGTTACGGTGGGGGGAAAGCTTTCTTT
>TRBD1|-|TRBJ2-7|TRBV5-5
CASSLDRGRDEQYF
TGTGCCAGCAGCTTGGACAGGGGCCGTGACGAGCAGTACTTC
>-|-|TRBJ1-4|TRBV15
CATSRGGPEATNEKLFF
TGTGCCACCAGCAGAGGAGGGCCGGAGGCAACTAATGAAAAACTGTTTTTT
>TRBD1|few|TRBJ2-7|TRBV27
CASSPTGGSIHYEQYF
TGTGCCAGCAGCCCTACAGGGGGCTCGATACATTACGAGCAGTACTTC
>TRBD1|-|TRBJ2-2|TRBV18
CASSLRTGGSGELFF
TGTGCCAGCTCACTCCGGACAGGGGGCTCCGGGGAGCTGTTTTTT
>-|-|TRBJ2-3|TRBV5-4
CASSLGRGLGNTQYF
TGTGCCAGCAGCTTGGGGCGGGGCTTGGGGAATACGCAGTATTTT
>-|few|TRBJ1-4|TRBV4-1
CASSPDRTSREKLFF
TGCGCCAGCAGCCCCGACAGGACCTCTCGTGAAAAACTGTTTTTT
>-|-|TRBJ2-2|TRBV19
CASSLRQTGELFF
TGTGCCAGTAGTCTTCGACAGACCGGGGAGCTGTTTTTT
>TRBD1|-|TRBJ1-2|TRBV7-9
CASSLGQGDHYYGYTF
TGTGCCAGCAGCCTCGGACAGGGGGATCATTACTATGGCTACACCTTC
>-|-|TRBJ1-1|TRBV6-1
CASSEGSWNTEAFF
TGTGCCAGCAGTGAAGGGAGTTGGAACACTGAAGCTTTCTTT
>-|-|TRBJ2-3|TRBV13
CASSLLTASTDTQYF
TGTGCCAGCAGCTTACTGACAGCTAGCACAGATACGCAGTATTTT
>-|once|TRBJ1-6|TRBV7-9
CASSPLLGSPLHF
TGTGCCAGCAGCCCTTTACTCGGGTCACCCCTCCACTTT
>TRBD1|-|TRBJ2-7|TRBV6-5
CASSPRRGSYEQYF
TGTGCCAGCAGTCCACGCAGGGGGTCCTACGAGCAGTACTTC
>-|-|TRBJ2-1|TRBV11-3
CASSLTRGNEQFF
TGTGCCAGCAGCTTAACAAGAGGAAATGAGCAGTTCTTC
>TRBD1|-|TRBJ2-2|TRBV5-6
CASSLRQGDPGELFF
TGTGCCAGCAGCTTGAGACAGGGTGACCCCGGGGAGCTGTTTTTT
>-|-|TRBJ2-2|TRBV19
CASSIDRDTAGLFF
TGTGCCAGTAGTATAGACAGGGACACCGCGGGGCTGTTTTTT
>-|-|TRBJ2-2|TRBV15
CATSRDILDTVTGELFF
TGTGCCACCAGCAGAGATATATTGGACACTGTCACCGGGGAGCTGTTTTTT
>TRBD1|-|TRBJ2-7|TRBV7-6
CASSPYPGQGGSAYEQYF
TGTGCCAGCAGCCCCTATCCGGGACAGGGGGGCTCGGCCTACGAGCAGTACTTC
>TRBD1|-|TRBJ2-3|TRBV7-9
CASSLDRGGNTQYF
TGTGCCAGCAGCTTGGACAGGGGCGGAAATACGCAGTATTTT
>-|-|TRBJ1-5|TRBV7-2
CASSLVGGAGNQPQHF
TGTGCCAGCAGCTTAGTGGGGGGGGCAGGCAATCAGCCCCAGCATTTT
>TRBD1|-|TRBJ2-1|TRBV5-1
CASSSGQGNSYNEQFF
TGCGCCAGCAGCTCCGGACAGGGAAACTCCTACAATGAGCAGTTCTTC
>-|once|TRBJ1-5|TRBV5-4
CARLERPDNQPQHF
TGTGCCAGACTAGAGAGACCAGACAATCAGCCCCAGCATTTT
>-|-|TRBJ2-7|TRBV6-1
CASSEVLVSSYEQYF
TGTGCCAGCAGTGAAGTTCTAGTCAGCTCCTACGAGCAGTACTTC
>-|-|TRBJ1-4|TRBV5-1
CASSLAGLRNEKLFF
TGCGCCAGCAGCTTGGCGGGACTTCGTAATGAAAAACTGTTTTTT
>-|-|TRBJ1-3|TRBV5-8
CASSLSGYGNTIYF
TGTGCCAGCAGCTTGTCGGGTTACGGAAACACCATATATTTT
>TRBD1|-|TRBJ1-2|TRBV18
CASSPPQGATNYGYTF
TGTGCCAGCTCACCGCCACAGGGGGCAACGAACTATGGCTACACCTTC
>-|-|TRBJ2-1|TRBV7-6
CASSLGRQDSYNEQFF
TGTGCCAGCAGCTTGGGGCGGCAAGACTCCTACAATGAGCAGTTCTTC